One T cell receptor (beta chain) is described in this entry. The data were obtained in a study of monozygotic twins with inflammatory bowel disease. TCRdb reworked the 5' RACE reads into one entry per CDR3 protein, no DNA. With fewer than 110,000 distinct CDR3 sequences in the sample, the ten largest clones hold approximately 2%. Per germline, CDR1 LGHNA and CDR2 YSLEER. The length of the CDR3 is 15 residues. Sequenced material: blood. This TCR came from a human donor with ulcerative colitis or Crohn's disease, or a healthy co-twin of an affected twin (not recorded which). The chain uses TRBV4-3 and TRBJ2-7; TCRdb reports TRBD1, a call that lacks DNA to check it against. The chain's CDR3 is CASSQGTATAYEQYF.